A single sample gave rise to the 22 T cell receptor beta chains below, sequenced in a study of PD-L1 blockade in urothelial cancer. This sample's time point: peripheral blood 6 weeks after treatment start. Generated by immunoSEQ multiplex PCR, the TCRdb table keeps only in-frame clones and is missing some. The table records tens of thousands of clones, under 95% of them present only once. The input for sequencing was PBMCs, taken around atezolizumab (anti-PD-L1) treatment. These receptors were obtained from an older man with urothelial cancer.

The V and J genes are TRBV2 and TRBJ2-1; 9 positions match TRBD1. The germline CDR1 and CDR2 sequences are SNHLY and FYNNEI. Losses at the gene ends were 5 bases for V and 6 bases for J; bases not matched to a gene: 8. The CDR3 length is 15 residues. The CDR3 reads CASSRGQGWVNEQFF. CDR3 DNA: TGTGCCAGCAGTCGGGGACAGGGTTGGGTCAATGAGCAGTTCTTC.

CDR3 in DNA: TGTGCCAGCAGTTTGGTACAGGGGGCGCAAGAGCAGTACTTC. Translation: CASSLVQGAQEQYF. The genes are TRBV28 and TRBJ2-7; 9 bases are shared with TRBD1. This CDR3 has 14 amino acids. Unmatched junction bases numbered 7, after V lost 3 bases and J lost 7 bases. Germline CDR1 reads MDHEN; CDR2 reads SYDVKM.

V is TRBV2 and J is TRBJ1-2, with TRBD1 as a possible D gene (5 bases). V was cut by 0 bases and J by 0 bases, with 11 bases left in between. The CDR3 is 16 residues long. The germline V gene encodes CDR1 SNHLY and CDR2 FYNNEI. The CDR3 reads CASSEASGRANYGYTF. CDR3 sequence (DNA): TGTGCCAGCAGTGAAGCGTCTGGCAGGGCTAACTATGGCTACACCTTC.

The chain is built from TRBV28 and TRBJ2-3; tentative D call: TRBD2 (6 bases). The CDR3 is 20 amino acids. Trimming shortened V by 2 bases and J by 2 bases, and 26 bases separated the two germline ends. The germline V gene has CDR1 MDHEN and CDR2 SYDVKM. The DNA of the CDR3 is TGTGCCAGCAGTTTAGGGCCGGCAGGGCTAGTAGCGGACCACACAGATACGCAGTATTTT. It codes for CASSLGPAGLVADHTDTQYF.

The chain employs TRBV15 and TRBJ2-1; TRBD1 might be the D (7 bases). Germline loops: CDR1 LNHNV, CDR2 YYDKDF (reference sequence). V was shortened by 2 bases and J by 8 bases, with 13 bases between the two germline ends. The CDR3 has 14 residues. In DNA form, the CDR3 reads TGTGCCACCAGCAGAAGAACAGGGGACTATGAGCAGTTCTTC. Translation gives CATSRRTGDYEQFF.

The CDR3 reads CASSSEDRGSNQPQHF. The DNA of the CDR3 is TGTGCCAGCAGTTCTGAGGACAGGGGGAGCAATCAGCCCCAGCATTTT. The chain recombines TRBV6-5 with TRBJ1-5, with 10 bases aligning to TRBD1. CDR1 and CDR2 (germline): MNHEY, SVGAGI. V gave up 4 bases and J gave up 1 base; unmatched junction bases: 4. The CDR3 spans 16 residues.

The gene calls are TRBV7-3 and TRBJ2-7; D might be TRBD1 (6 bases). Germline V gives CDR1 SGHTA, CDR2 FQGTGA. The CDR3 has 17 residues. V gave up 5 bases and J gave up 7 bases, with 27 bases separating them. The CDR3 DNA reads as TGTGCCAGCAGCCCAACGAAAGGGCGCAGGGGCCTGGGAGAGCAGTACTTC. Translating it yields CASSPTKGRRGLGEQYF.

This chain joins TRBV7-9 and TRBJ2-7; 7 bases line up with TRBD2. The V gene's germline CDR1 is SEHNR and CDR2 FQNEAQ (reference sequence). V shed 6 bases and J 4 bases; nucleotides not matched to a gene: 9. The CDR3 is 14 residues long. The CDR3 protein is CASSFGGSLYEQYF. The CDR3 bases are TGTGCCAGCAGTTTCGGCGGGAGTCTTTACGAGCAGTACTTC.

The rearrangement links TRBV27 to TRBJ2-3; D gene uncertain. The CDR3 loop spans 14 amino acids. The V and J ends lost 2 bases and 2 bases respectively, with 8 bases between them. Germline CDR1 reads MNHEY; CDR2 reads SMNVEV (reference sequence). CDR3 sequence (DNA): TGTGCCAGCAGTTTAGGCAGGCACACAGATACGCAGTATTTT. Translated: CASSLGRHTDTQYF.

This clone was seen only once. This chain connects TRBV5-1 to TRBJ2-3; D is unresolved. CDR3 length: 14 amino acids. Germline V gene sequence: CDR1 SGHRS, CDR2 YFSETQ. V lost 1 base and J 4 bases, leaving 10 bases between the germline ends. In nucleotides, the CDR3 is TGCGCCAGCAGCTTGAGGTCAGGCCCAGATACGCAGTATTTT. This gives the protein CASSLRSGPDTQYF.

Concerning this clone itself: A read error may account for a junction end that differs from germline. This chain links TRBV28 with TRBJ2-4; 8 bases line up with TRBD1. Germline assignment: CDR1 MDHEN and CDR2 SYDVKM. The CDR3 extends over 12 amino acids. The CDR3: CASSPRQGAPGF. DNA of the CDR3: TGTGCCAGCAGCCCTCGGCAGGGGGCGCCCGGCTTC.

This chain connects TRBV5-6 to TRBJ2-7, with D possibly matching TRBD1 (5 bases). The CDR3 totals 14 residues. Per germline, CDR1 SGHDT and CDR2 YYEEEE. V lost 4 bases to trimming and J lost 3 bases, with 14 bases between them. The CDR3 DNA is TGTGCCAGCAGCCCCCAGGGCAGGGTCTACGAGCAGTACTTC. This encodes CASSPQGRVYEQYF.

This sequence joins TRBV19 and TRBJ1-5; the D gene is possibly TRBD1 (5 bases). The V end lost 7 bases, the J end lost 1 base, and 11 bases lay between the germline ends. The germline V gene encodes CDR1 LNHDA and CDR2 SQIVND (reference sequence). The CDR3 runs 14 residues. This chain's CDR3 is CASMGGASNQPQHF. The CDR3 bases are TGTGCCAGTATGGGAGGGGCGAGCAATCAGCCCCAGCATTTT. Full variable domain (remainder filled in from reference TRBV19 and TRBJ1-5): DGGITQSPKYLFRKEGQNVTLSCEQNLNHDAMYWYRQDPGQGLRLIYYSQIVNDFQKGDIAEGYSVSREKKESFPLTVTSAQKNPTAFYLCASMGGASNQPQHFGDGTRLSIL.

The chain has TRBV6-5 and TRBJ2-7; 9 bases match TRBD2. The germline gives CDR1 MNHEY, CDR2 SVGAGI. V lost 2 bases, J lost 0 bases, and 5 bases stayed unmatched. There are 16 residues in the CDR3. The CDR3, as DNA: TGTGCCAGCAGTTACCGGTGGCGGGAGGGCTCCTACGAGCAGTACTTC. This sequence encodes CASSYRWREGSYEQYF.

The J gene is TRBJ2-1, the V gene TRBV29-1; 7 bases are shared with TRBD2. The junction had 9 bases not matched to a gene; V was cut back by 4 bases and J by 0 bases. Germline V gives CDR1 SQVTM, CDR2 ANQGSEA. The CDR3 extends over 16 amino acids. The CDR3 coding sequence is TGCAGCGTTGCGTTCTCAGGGACTAACTCCTACAATGAGCAGTTCTTC. Translation gives CSVAFSGTNSYNEQFF.

The rearrangement uses TRBV7-3 and TRBJ2-1; 7 bases map to TRBD2. Losses at the gene ends were 5 bases for V and 7 bases for J; bases not matched to a gene: 8. The CDR3 contains 14 residues. Germline V gene lookup returns CDR1 SGHTA and CDR2 FQGTGA. This chain's CDR3 is CASSGGGLRNEQFF. CDR3 DNA sequence: TGTGCCAGCAGCGGGGGGGGGTTGAGGAATGAGCAGTTCTTC.

The V and J genes are TRBV11-1 and TRBJ2-1; TRBD2 matches 10 bases. The CDR3 loop spans 17 amino acids. Germline V CDR1 and CDR2: SGHAT, FQDESV (reference sequence). V lost 1 base and J lost 5; bases outside the gene matches: 8. The CDR3 DNA reads as TGTGCCAGCAGCTTAGGGCCTAGGACTAGCGGTAACAATGAGCAGTTCTTC. Residues: CASSLGPRTSGNNEQFF.

This clone was seen once. The chain joins TRBV5-8 to TRBJ2-5, with 10 bases fitting TRBD2. The V and J ends lost 4 bases and 2 bases, in that order; junction bases with no gene match: 11. The CDR3 spans 17 residues. The germline V gene encodes CDR1 SGHTS and CDR2 YDEGEE. Written as DNA, the CDR3 is TGTGCCAGCAGCGTGGGGATAGCGGGAGGATCTCAAGAGACCCAGTACTTC. Its translation is CASSVGIAGGSQETQYF.

This rearrangement joins TRBV9 to TRBJ2-1; 10 positions agree with TRBD2. Germline V gives CDR1 SGDLS, CDR2 YYNGEE. CDR3 length: 17 residues. Unmatched junction bases numbered 11, after V lost 4 bases and J lost 4 bases. CDR3: CASSPIWTSGQYNEQFF. The CDR3, as DNA: TGTGCCAGCAGCCCAATCTGGACTAGCGGCCAATACAATGAGCAGTTCTTC.

The chain couples TRBV5-8 to TRBJ2-3; maybe TRBD2 (5 bases). Germline V gene lookup returns CDR1 SGHTS and CDR2 YDEGEE. V was pared by 0 bases and J by 3 bases, with 14 bases between. The length of the CDR3 is 16 residues. CDR3 coding DNA: TGTGCCAGCAGCTTGGGGTCGAGGGAGAGGACAGATACGCAGTATTTT. Protein sequence: CASSLGSRERTDTQYF.

This chain uses TRBV11-2 with TRBJ2-7, with D perhaps TRBD2 (5 bases). This CDR3 is 14 amino acids long. The V end lost 1 base, the J end lost 3 bases, and 10 bases lay between the germline ends. Per germline, CDR1 SGHAT and CDR2 FQNNGV. CDR3 region: CASSLAGWDYEQYF. In nucleotides, the CDR3 is TGTGCCAGCAGCTTAGCGGGGTGGGACTACGAGCAGTACTTC.

This chain uses TRBV4-2 with TRBJ2-1; D is uncertain. Germline values: CDR1 LGHNA, CDR2 YNFKEQ. The germline V and J ends were trimmed by 4 bases and 7 bases, with 11 bases remaining between them. The CDR3 runs to 13 residues. The CDR3 DNA reads as TGTGCCAGCAGCCCCACTACTCGGAATGAGCAGTTCTTC. Its translation: CASSPTTRNEQFF.